These 18 T cell receptor beta chains were all obtained from the same sample, sequenced in a study of control samples from healthy donors and cancer patients (dated by TCRdb to the early 2020s). The library was generated by the immunoSEQ multiplex PCR assay. TCRdb re-hosts the immuneACCESS table, in-frame sequences only. Its copies lack some clones; in the studies checked, an unresolved V gene accounts for under half of them, and the cause for the rest is not known. Across this sample there are over 150,000 clones, with over 80% seen only once. Of the sample, more than 1.4% is held by the ten largest clones. The sequenced sample was blood. The receptors come from a man aged 18 to 29 in good health.

J is TRBJ2-5 and V is TRBV5-5; D is unclear. Germline V lookup: CDR1 SGHKS, CDR2 YYEKEE (reference sequence). This CDR3 comprises 14 residues. V was trimmed by 0 bases and J by 4 bases, leaving 10 bases between them. CDR3 DNA: TGTGCCAGCAGCTTGGTTGATTCCCGAGAGACCCAGTACTTC. Amino acid sequence: CASSLVDSRETQYF.

The chain combines TRBV18 with TRBJ2-1, with D possibly being TRBD1 (5 bases). Germline V gene lookup returns CDR1 KGHSH and CDR2 LQKENI. The V end lost 4 bases, the J end lost 8 bases, and 18 bases lay between the germline ends. CDR3 length equals 15 residues. This chain's CDR3 is CASSLLTAQGDEQFF. The CDR3 nucleotides are TGTGCCAGCTCACTGCTGACGGCCCAAGGGGATGAGCAGTTCTTC.

The chain employs TRBV6-5 and TRBJ1-5; D uncertain. The CDR3 runs to 15 residues. V was cut by 7 bases and J by 0 bases, with 13 bases left in between. From germline, CDR1 is MNHEY and CDR2 SVGAGI. CDR3 region: CASNRESGSNQPQHF. CDR3 nucleotide sequence: TGTGCCAGCAATCGGGAATCGGGTAGCAATCAGCCCCAGCATTTT.

This chain links TRBV6-5 with TRBJ2-1; TRBD2 matches 11 bases. The V segment lost 5 bases and the J segment 3 bases; nucleotides outside the gene matches: 3. Germline CDR1 MNHEY, CDR2 SVGAGI. This CDR3 spans 15 amino acids. For the CDR3, the DNA is TGTGCCAGCAGTCAGCTAGCGGGGGGCTACAATGAGCAGTTCTTC. Translating it yields CASSQLAGGYNEQFF.

As DNA, the CDR3 is TGTGCCAGCAGCTCATTGACAGGGGGCCGGCCCTACGAGCAGTACTTC. This gives the protein CASSSLTGGRPYEQYF. The V and J genes are TRBV5-4 and TRBJ2-7; 10 nucleotides match TRBD1. From germline, CDR1 is SGHNT and CDR2 YYREEE (reference sequence). The CDR3 extends over 16 amino acids. The V segment lost 3 bases and the J segment 2 bases; nucleotides outside the gene matches: 8.

The chain employs TRBV3-1 (or the pseudogene TRBV3-2) and TRBJ2-4, with a weak D call TRBD1 (6 bases). Germline V CDR1 and CDR2: LGHDT, YNNKEL (reference sequence). The CDR3 has 14 amino acids. V shed 2 bases and J shed 7 bases, with 12 bases lying between them. The CDR3 DNA follows: TGTGCCAGCAGCCAATACAGGGTGGCGAACATTCAGTACTTC. Translating gives CASSQYRVANIQYF.

The chain combines TRBV5-1 with TRBJ2-5; D remains unclear. The germline V gene encodes CDR1 SGHRS and CDR2 YFSETQ. Trimming left V 4 bases short and J 3 bases short, with 19 bases between. This CDR3 has 16 residues. The CDR3 nucleotides are TGCGCCAGCAGCCCGGACCGGGCCTCATTAGAAGAGACCCAGTACTTC. Translating it yields CASSPDRASLEETQYF.

The chain is built from TRBV9 and TRBJ2-5, with D perhaps TRBD1 (5 bases). V dropped 0 bases and J dropped 5 bases, with 17 bases sitting between them. The CDR3 is made up of 16 amino acids. Germline-derived CDR1 and CDR2 are SGDLS and YYNGEE. The DNA for the CDR3 is TGTGCCAGCAGCGTAGATTTGGGCAGGGCGATGGAGACCCAGTACTTC. Protein sequence: CASSVDLGRAMETQYF. The variable domain in full, with the rest retrieved from reference TRBV9 and TRBJ2-5, is DSGVTQTPKHLITATGQRVTLRCSPRSGDLSVYWYQQSLDQGLQFLIQYYNGEERAKGNILERFSAQQFPDLHSELNLSSLELGDSALYFCASSVDLGRAMETQYFGPGTRLLVL.

The chain employs TRBV9 and TRBJ2-1; TRBD2 is a possible D gene (6 bases). This CDR3 contains 14 residues. Per the germline V gene, CDR1 is SGDLS and CDR2 is YYNGEE. Trimming shortened V by 7 bases and J by 0 bases, and 11 bases separated the two germline ends. The CDR3 here is CASGAGNSYNEQFF. The DNA of the CDR3 is TGTGCCAGCGGAGCGGGCAACTCCTACAATGAGCAGTTCTTC.

The chain recombines TRBV2 with TRBJ2-3, with 8 bases identical to TRBD2. Germline V gene sequence: CDR1 SNHLY, CDR2 FYNNEI. The CDR3 is 15 amino acids. V was clipped by 4 bases and J by 2 bases; unmatched bases: 5. This CDR3 reads CASSGLRGDTDTQYF. As DNA, the CDR3 is TGTGCCAGCAGTGGTTTGCGGGGGGACACAGATACGCAGTATTTT.

The chain couples TRBV5-8 to TRBJ2-2; D might be TRBD1 or TRBD2, each matching 6 bases. The V end lost 4 bases, the J end lost 5 bases, and 15 bases lay between the germline ends. Germline lookup yields CDR1 SGHTS and CDR2 YDEGEE. CDR3 size: 15 residues. The CDR3: CASSETGRRTGELFF. CDR3 DNA: TGTGCCAGCAGCGAAACAGGGAGGAGGACCGGGGAGCTGTTTTTT.

J is TRBJ2-5 and V is TRBV5-1; a possible D gene is TRBD1 (7 bases). Trimming cost V 2 bases and J 5 bases, with 10 bases left between them. The CDR3 loop spans 13 amino acids. In germline, CDR1 is SGHRS, CDR2 YFSETQ. CDR3 protein: CASSLPGGETQYF. CDR3 in DNA: TGCGCCAGCAGCTTACCAGGGGGGGAGACCCAGTACTTC.

The chain links TRBV3-1 (or the pseudogene TRBV3-2) to TRBJ2-7; TRBD2 matches 10 bases. The CDR3 is 14 residues long. From germline, CDR1 is LGHDT and CDR2 YNNKEL (reference sequence). The V and J ends lost 6 bases and 4 bases, in that order; junction bases with no gene match: 6. The CDR3 coding sequence is TGTGCCAGCAGGCTTAGCGGGGGGAGTTACGAGCAGTACTTC. The encoded protein is CASRLSGGSYEQYF.

The V gene is TRBV19, the J gene TRBJ1-5, with 7 bases that match TRBD1. The germline CDR1 and CDR2 sequences are LNHDA and SQIVND (reference sequence). After removal of 8 bases from V and 7 bases from J, the junction contained 11 bases not matched to a gene. CDR3 length equals 14 residues. In nucleotides, the CDR3 is TGTGCCAGTGGAGGAGACAGGGCAAGGCAGCCCCAGCATTTT. Encoded protein: CASGGDRARQPQHF.

This chain joins TRBV3-1 (or the pseudogene TRBV3-2) and TRBJ2-5; 8 bases line up with TRBD2. V gave up 0 bases and J gave up 1 base; unmatched junction bases: 4. Germline lookup yields CDR1 LGHDT and CDR2 YNNKEL (reference sequence). The CDR3 sequence is 16 residues long. The CDR3 sequence is CASSQDGRGGQETQYF. CDR3 DNA sequence: TGTGCCAGCAGCCAAGATGGTCGGGGGGGCCAAGAGACCCAGTACTTC.

The chain couples TRBV10-3 to TRBJ2-1; 7 bases match TRBD2. From germline, CDR1 is ENHRY and CDR2 SYGVKD. Trimming at V came to 3 bases and at J to 6 bases, leaving 11 bases not matched to a gene. The CDR3 covers 16 residues. CDR3 residues: CAISDFEAGRINEQFF. CDR3 in DNA: TGTGCCATCAGTGATTTCGAAGCGGGGCGCATCAATGAGCAGTTCTTC.

The V call is TRBV5-6, the J call TRBJ2-3; D ambiguous. Germline lookup yields CDR1 SGHDT and CDR2 YYEEEE. The V end lost 0 bases, the J end lost 3 bases, and 11 bases lay between the germline ends. There are 15 residues in the CDR3. The CDR3 DNA reads TGTGCCAGCAGCTTGGAAGGGATAGCAACAGATACGCAGTATTTT. This sequence encodes CASSLEGIATDTQYF.

The rearrangement joins TRBV6-5 to TRBJ2-1; D is unresolved. Trimming removed 5 bases from V and 3 bases from J, with 8 bases in between. The germline CDR1 and CDR2 sequences are MNHEY and SVGAGI. The CDR3 has 13 amino acids. The CDR3 coding sequence is TGTGCCAGCAGTAGTTACCTCTACAATGAGCAGTTCTTC. Encoded protein: CASSSYLYNEQFF.